The clone carrying this T cell receptor (beta chain) appeared once. As yet, its antigen is unknown. The sample originates from a study of T cell responses to AZD1222 COVID-19 vaccine. Study-wide findings and caveats: Seropositive AZD1222 recipients at baseline numbered only five or six. At 160-218 and 743-854, vaccine-associated CD4 TCRs were dominant, and they spanned spike.

Profiling relied on immunoSEQ multiplex PCR, and the TCRdb table lists in-frame clones only, not all of them. The table includes 54,000 or so clones, 60% to 80% detected once. The germline V gene has CDR1 SGHNT and CDR2 YYREEE (reference sequence). There are 15 residues in the CDR3. V was pared by 4 bases and J by 5 bases, with 15 bases between. This receptor was obtained from an adult who received the AZD1222 COVID-19 vaccine. This chain connects TRBV5-4 to TRBJ1-4, with a weak D call TRBD1 (5 bases). The source was peripheral blood, collected 28 days after the second AZD1222 dose. CDR3 DNA: TGTGCCAGCAGCATCGGGAGAGGGGTAAATGAAAAACTGTTTTTT. Residues: CASSIGRGVNEKLFF.